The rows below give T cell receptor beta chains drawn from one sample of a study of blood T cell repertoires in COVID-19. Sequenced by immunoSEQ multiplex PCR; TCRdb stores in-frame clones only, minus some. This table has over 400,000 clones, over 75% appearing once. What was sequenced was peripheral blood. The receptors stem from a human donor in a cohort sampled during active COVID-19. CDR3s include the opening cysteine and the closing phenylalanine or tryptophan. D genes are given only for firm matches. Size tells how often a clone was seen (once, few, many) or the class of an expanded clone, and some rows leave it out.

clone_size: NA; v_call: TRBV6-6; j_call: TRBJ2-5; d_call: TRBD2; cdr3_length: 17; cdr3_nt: TGTGCCAGCAGTCCCTTCGGGGAGGGTCCATTGTCGGAGACCCAGTACTTC; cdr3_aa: CASSPFGEGPLSETQYF
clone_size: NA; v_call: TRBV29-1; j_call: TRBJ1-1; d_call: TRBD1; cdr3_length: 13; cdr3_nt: TGCAGCGTCGCGGACAGGATAGACACTGAAGCTTTCTTT; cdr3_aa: CSVADRIDTEAFF
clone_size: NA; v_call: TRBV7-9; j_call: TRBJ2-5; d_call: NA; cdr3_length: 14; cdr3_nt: TGTGCCAGCAGCTTAGGCCTAGCGCCTGAGACCCAGTACTTC; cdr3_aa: CASSLGLAPETQYF
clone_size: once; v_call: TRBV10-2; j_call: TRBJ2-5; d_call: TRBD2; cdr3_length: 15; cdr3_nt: TGCGCCAGCAGTGACGGTCCGGGAGGGCAAGAGACCCAGTACTTC; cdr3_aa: CASSDGPGGQETQYF
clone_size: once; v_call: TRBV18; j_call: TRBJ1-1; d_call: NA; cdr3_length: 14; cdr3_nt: TGTGCCAGCCTACCGGGTCCAAGAAACACTGAAGCTTTCTTT; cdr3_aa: CASLPGPRNTEAFF
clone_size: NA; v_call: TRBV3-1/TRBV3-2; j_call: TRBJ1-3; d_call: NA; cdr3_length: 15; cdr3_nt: TGTGCCAGCAGCCCGACCCAGGGGACTGGAAACACCATATATTTT; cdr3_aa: CASSPTQGTGNTIYF
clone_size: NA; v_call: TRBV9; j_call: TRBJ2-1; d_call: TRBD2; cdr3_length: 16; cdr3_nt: TGTGCCAGCAGCGTAGAACTAGCGGCGGACTACAATGAGCAGTTCTTC; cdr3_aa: CASSVELAADYNEQFF
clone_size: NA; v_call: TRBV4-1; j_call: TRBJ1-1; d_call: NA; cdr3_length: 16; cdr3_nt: TGCGCCAGCAGCCCGGGGGGAAGCAGGGGGAACACTGAAGCTTTCTTT; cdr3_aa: CASSPGGSRGNTEAFF
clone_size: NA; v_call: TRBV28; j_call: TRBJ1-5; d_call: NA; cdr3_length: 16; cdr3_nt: TGTGCCAGCTCTTCCTCCCCAGAAGTTAGCAATCAGCCCCAGCATTTT; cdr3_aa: CASSSSPEVSNQPQHF
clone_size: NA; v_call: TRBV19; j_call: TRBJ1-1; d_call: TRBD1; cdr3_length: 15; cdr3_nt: TGTGCCAGTAGTATGATTCAGGGGGTGCATCACGGGGCTTTCTTT; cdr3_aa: CASSMIQGVHHGAFF
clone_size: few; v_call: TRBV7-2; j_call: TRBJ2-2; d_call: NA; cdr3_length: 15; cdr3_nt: TGTGCCAGCAGCTTAGGGGTGGGCGCCACCGGGGAGCTGTTTTTT; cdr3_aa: CASSLGVGATGELFF
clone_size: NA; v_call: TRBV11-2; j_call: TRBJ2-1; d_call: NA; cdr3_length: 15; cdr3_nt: TGTGCCAGCAGCTTATCCCAGCGGGTCTACAATGAGCAGTTCTTC; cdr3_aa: CASSLSQRVYNEQFF
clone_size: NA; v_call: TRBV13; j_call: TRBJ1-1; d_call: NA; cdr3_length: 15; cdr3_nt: TGTGCCAGCAGCTTATATGGGACACGGAACACTGAAGCTTTCTTT; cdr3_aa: CASSLYGTRNTEAFF
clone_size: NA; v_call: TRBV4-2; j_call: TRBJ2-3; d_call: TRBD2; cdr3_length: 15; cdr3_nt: TGTGCCAGCAGCCAGATTCTTAGCGGGGGAGATACGCAGTATTTT; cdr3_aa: CASSQILSGGDTQYF
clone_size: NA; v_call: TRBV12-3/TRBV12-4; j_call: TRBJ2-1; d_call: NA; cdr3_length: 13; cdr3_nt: TGTGCCAGCAGTGGGGGGTTAGCCTTTTCCGAGTTCTTC; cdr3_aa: CASSGGLAFSEFF
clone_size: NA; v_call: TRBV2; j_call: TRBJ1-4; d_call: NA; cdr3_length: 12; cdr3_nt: TGTGCCAGCAGCCTAACTAGGGAAAAACTGTTTTTT; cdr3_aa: CASSLTREKLFF
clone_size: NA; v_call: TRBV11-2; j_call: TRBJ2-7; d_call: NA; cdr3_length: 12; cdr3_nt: TGTGCCAGCAGCTTAGACAGTAAAGAGCAGTACTTC; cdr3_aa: CASSLDSKEQYF
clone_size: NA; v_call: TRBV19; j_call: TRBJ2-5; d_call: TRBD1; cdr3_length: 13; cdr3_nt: TGTGCCAGTAGTAGGGACAGGCAAGAGACCCAGTACTTC; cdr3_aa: CASSRDRQETQYF
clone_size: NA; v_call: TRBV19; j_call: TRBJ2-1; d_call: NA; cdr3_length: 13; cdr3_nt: TGTGCCAGTAGCCTAGACAGGTACAATGAGCAGTTCTTC; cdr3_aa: CASSLDRYNEQFF
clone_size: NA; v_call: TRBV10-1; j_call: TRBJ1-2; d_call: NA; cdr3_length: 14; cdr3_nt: TGCGCCAGCAGTAGGTGGCGGAGCTTCTATGGCTACACCTTC; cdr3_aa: CASSRWRSFYGYTF
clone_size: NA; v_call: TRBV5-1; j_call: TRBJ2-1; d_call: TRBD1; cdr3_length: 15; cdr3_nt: TGCGCCAGCAGCGGGGACAGGGGGCCAAGGAATGAGCAGTTCTTC; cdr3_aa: CASSGDRGPRNEQFF
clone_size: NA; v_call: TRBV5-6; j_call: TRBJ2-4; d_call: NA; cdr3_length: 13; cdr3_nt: TGTGCCAGCAGCTTAAGGGGTGAAAACATTCAGTACTTC; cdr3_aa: CASSLRGENIQYF
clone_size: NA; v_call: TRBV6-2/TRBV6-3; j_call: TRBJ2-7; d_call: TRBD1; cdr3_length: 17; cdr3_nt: TGTGCCAGCAGTTACTCGATCACGCCGGGACAGTCCTACGAGCAGTACTTC; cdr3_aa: CASSYSITPGQSYEQYF
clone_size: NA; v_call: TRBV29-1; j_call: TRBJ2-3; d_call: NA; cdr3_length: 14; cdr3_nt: TGCAGCGTCCTAGATCAGACTAGATCCCAGTCGCAGTATTTT; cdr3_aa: CSVLDQTRSQSQYF
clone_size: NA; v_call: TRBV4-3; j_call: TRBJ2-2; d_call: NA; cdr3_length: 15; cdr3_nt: TGCGCCAGCAGCCAAGATAGACGGGTGGGCGGGGAGCTGTTTTTT; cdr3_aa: CASSQDRRVGGELFF
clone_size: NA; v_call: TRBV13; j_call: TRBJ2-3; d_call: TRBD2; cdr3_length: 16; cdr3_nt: TGTGCCAGCAGCCCCGGGACTAGCGGGCCCAAAGATACGCAGTATTTT; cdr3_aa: CASSPGTSGPKDTQYF
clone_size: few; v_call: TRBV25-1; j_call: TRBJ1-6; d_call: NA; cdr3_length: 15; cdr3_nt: TGTGCCAGCAACGCCGGAGACAGCTATAATTCACCCCTCCACTTT; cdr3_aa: CASNAGDSYNSPLHF
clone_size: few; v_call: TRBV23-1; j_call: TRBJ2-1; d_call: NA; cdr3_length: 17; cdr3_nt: TGCGCCAGCAGTCAATCCTTTCATCGGGACTCCCACAATGAGCAGTTCTTC; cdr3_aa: CASSQSFHRDSHNEQFF
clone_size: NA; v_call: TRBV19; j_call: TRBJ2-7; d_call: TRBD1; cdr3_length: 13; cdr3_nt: TGTGCCAGTAGTATGGACAGGGAATACGAGCAGTACTTC; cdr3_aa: CASSMDREYEQYF
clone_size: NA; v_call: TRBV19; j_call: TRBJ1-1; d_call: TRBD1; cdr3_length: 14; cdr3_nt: TGTGCCACCAGAACCCGGACAGGGGTCGCTGAAGCTTTCTTT; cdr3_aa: CATRTRTGVAEAFF
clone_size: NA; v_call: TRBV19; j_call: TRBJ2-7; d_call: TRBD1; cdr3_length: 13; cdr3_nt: TGTGCCAGTAGTCCGGGACAGCCTTACGAGCAGTACTTC; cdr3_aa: CASSPGQPYEQYF
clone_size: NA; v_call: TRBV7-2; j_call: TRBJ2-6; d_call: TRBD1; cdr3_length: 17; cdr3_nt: TGTGCCAGCAGCTTGTTACAGGGGGAGGCTGGGGCCAACGTCCTGACTTTC; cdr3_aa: CASSLLQGEAGANVLTF
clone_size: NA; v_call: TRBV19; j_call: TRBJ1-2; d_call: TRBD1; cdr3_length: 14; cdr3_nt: TGTGCCAGTAGTAAGGGACAGGGGAACTATGGCTACACCTTC; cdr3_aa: CASSKGQGNYGYTF
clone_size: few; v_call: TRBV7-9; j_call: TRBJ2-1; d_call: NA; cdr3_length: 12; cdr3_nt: TGTGCCAGCAGCTTAGAAAAGGGACTGTGGTTCTTC; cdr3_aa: CASSLEKGLWFF
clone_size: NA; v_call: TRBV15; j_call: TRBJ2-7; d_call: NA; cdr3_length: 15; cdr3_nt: TGTGCCACCAGCAGAGATCCTTTAGTGGGGCTCGAGCAGTACTTC; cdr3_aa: CATSRDPLVGLEQYF
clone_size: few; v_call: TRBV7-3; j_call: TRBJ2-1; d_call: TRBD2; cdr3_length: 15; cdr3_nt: TGTGCCAGCAGCTCCACTAGCGTGGGGACCAATGAGCAGTTCTTC; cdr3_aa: CASSSTSVGTNEQFF
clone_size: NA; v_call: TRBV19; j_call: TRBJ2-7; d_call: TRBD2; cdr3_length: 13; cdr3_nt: TGTGCCAGTAGTATGGGAGGGGAGGACGAGCAGTACTTC; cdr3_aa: CASSMGGEDEQYF
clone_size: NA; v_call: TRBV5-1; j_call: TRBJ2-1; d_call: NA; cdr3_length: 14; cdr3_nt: TGCGCCAGCAGCTTGGGACTACGGGGGAGTGAGCAGTTCTTC; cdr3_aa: CASSLGLRGSEQFF
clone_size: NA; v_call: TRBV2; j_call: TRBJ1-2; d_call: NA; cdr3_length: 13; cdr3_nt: TGTGCCAGTCAGGGGACCTCGGACTATGGCTACACCTTC; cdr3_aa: CASQGTSDYGYTF
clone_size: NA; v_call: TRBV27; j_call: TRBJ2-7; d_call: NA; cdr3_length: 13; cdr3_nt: TGTGCCAGCATGCAGGGCGCTAAGTACGAGCAGTACTTC; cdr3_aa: CASMQGAKYEQYF
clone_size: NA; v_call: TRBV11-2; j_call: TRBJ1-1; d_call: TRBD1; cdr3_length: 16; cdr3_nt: TGTGCCAGCAGCCTGCGACAGGGCCGGCTGAACACTGAAGCTTTCTTT; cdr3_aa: CASSLRQGRLNTEAFF
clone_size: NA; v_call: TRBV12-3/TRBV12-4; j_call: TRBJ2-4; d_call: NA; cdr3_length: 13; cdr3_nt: TGTGCCAGCAGGACGGGAGCACCGAACATTCAGTACTTC; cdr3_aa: CASRTGAPNIQYF
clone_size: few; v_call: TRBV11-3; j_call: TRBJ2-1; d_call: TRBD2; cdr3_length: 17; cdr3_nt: TGTGCCAGCAGCTCCAGGACTAGCGGGACCCTCGGGGAGGAGCAGTTCTTC; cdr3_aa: CASSSRTSGTLGEEQFF
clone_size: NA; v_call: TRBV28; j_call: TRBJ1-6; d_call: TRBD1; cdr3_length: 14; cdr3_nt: TGTGCCAGCAGCGTTGGGACAGCTAATTCACCCCTCCACTTT; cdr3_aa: CASSVGTANSPLHF
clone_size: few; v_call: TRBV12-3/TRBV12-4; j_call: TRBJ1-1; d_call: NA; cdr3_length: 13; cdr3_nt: TGTGCCAGCAGTTTCATAGGGAGCTCTGAAGCTTTCTTT; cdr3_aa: CASSFIGSSEAFF
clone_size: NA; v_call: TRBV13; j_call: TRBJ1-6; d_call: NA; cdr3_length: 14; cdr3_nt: TGTGCCAGCAGCCACGGCCGGGGGAATTCACCCCTCCACTTT; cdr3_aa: CASSHGRGNSPLHF
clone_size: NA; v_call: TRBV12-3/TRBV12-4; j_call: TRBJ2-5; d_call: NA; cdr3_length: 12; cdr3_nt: TGTGCCAGCAGACCCGGGTCAGAGACCCAGTACTTC; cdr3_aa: CASRPGSETQYF
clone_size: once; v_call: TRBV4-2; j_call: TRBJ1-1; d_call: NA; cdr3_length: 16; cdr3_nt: TGTGCCAGCAGCCAAGAGTGGAGACAGAGGATCACTGAAGCTTTCTTT; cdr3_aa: CASSQEWRQRITEAFF
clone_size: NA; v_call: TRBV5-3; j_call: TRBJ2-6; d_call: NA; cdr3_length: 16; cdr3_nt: TGTGCCAGAAGCTTGGCATGGGCTTCGGGGGCCAACGTCCTGACTTTC; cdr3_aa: CARSLAWASGANVLTF
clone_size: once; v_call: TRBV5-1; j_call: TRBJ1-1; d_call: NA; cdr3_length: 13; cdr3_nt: TGCGCCAGCAGCTTGGAGTGGAGCACTGAAGCTTTCTTT; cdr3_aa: CASSLEWSTEAFF
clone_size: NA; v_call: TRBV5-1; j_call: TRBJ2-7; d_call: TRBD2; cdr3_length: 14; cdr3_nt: TGCGCCAGCAGCAGGGAAGGGAGGGACTACGAGCAGTACTTC; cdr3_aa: CASSREGRDYEQYF
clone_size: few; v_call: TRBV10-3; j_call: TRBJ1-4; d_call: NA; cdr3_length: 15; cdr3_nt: TGTGCCATCAGTCCTGGAGGAGGGCGTAATGAAAAACTGTTTTTT; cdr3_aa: CAISPGGGRNEKLFF